One T cell receptor beta chain is described in this entry. Its binding antigen is unknown. Base qualities are not provided; no much larger clone lies one nucleotide away. This sample was taken from a study of shared clonotypes between healthy human individuals (dated by TCRdb to 2020 to 2021). Regarding the complete study: Three men and a couple of women, aged 18 to 49 years, made up the cohort. To increase sequencing depth and limit assay-specific biases, TCR repertoire library preparation and sequencing were carried out by different laboratories using diverse techniques. Blood TCR repertoires of about 5 healthy adults were deeply sequenced to estimate repertoire size and the extent of clonotype sharing between individuals. For each donor, three plates each were used for CD4 naive and CD4 memory, two plates were used for CD8 naive, and one plate was used for CD8 memory. Between about 0.8 and 9 billion PBMCs per donor were obtained by leukapheresis. Points the paper makes about the study in general: Larger estimated clonotype richness was generally found for naive subsets than for memory subsets. When a few donors were compared, the shared fraction of clonotypes was about 5.2% for naive CD4, 3.5% to 4% for naive CD8, about 2.4% for memory CD4, and approximately 0.4% for memory CD8. Higher generation probabilities were observed for clonotypes shared by all four sorted-subset donors than for non-shared clonotypes. Even with the large sequencing depth, rarefaction of the sorted-subset datasets indicated that sequencing was incomplete. Pairwise subsampling indicated that sequencing depth was expected to affect the degree of clonotype sharing among donors. Sampling was restricted to blood, and TCR repertoires in tissues likely differ from the TCR repertoires found in blood. Because the study included only a small number of donors, the genetic and exposure-history diversity represented was limited.

The donors were healthy, HIV-negative adults who had no recently reported acute infections or vaccinations. All donors were Caucasian adults living in Nashville, Tennessee, USA. CD4+ T cells were enriched by magnetic negative selection, after which naive cells were positively selected on CD45RA and the negative fraction was taken as the memory subset. Blood was collected by leukapheresis, and PBMCs were isolated by Ficoll-Histopaque density gradient centrifugation and then cryopreserved in liquid nitrogen vapor phase. Analytical flow cytometry was used to check the purity and quantity of every magnetically sorted T cell population. Genomic DNA was isolated from each sorted fraction and quantified by UV absorbance on a Nanodrop 2000c. Using the deep immunoSEQ assay, multiplex PCR amplified TCR CDR3 regions from genomic DNA. Genomic DNA extracted from each cell subset was distributed evenly over all wells of several immunoSEQ 96-well plates, and each plate served as one replicate. For sorted subsets, each replicate PCR was loaded with about 200 ng genomic DNA, equivalent to approximately 27,000 T cell genomes. Purified libraries were quantified with a Qubit 3.0 fluorometer, sized on a Bioanalyzer 2100, and re-quantified with the KAPA Library Quantification kit. A separate single-read 150-cycle Illumina NextSeq 550 flow cell was used to sequence each immunoSEQ 96-well plate. From the authors' description of their analysis: Because only junctional sequences without quality scores were contained in the immunoSEQ output, filtering matching that applied to full-length reads could not be performed. Sequences were annotated with PyIR, a Python wrapper for IgBLAST v1.9, and V/J genes and CDR3 were assigned using IMGT germline references. Any read was removed if the V/J assignment was weak (E-value above 1e-6), the CDR3 was missing, or the read contained stop codons, out-of-frame junctions, or ambiguous translated residues. V3J clonotypes were defined as sequences sharing an identical inferred V gene, J gene, and CDR3 amino acid sequence. The percentage overlap between two repertoires was calculated by dividing the number of shared unique clonotypes by the size of the smaller repertoire. RTK rarefaction, the Chao1 estimator, and Recon v2.1 estimates of unobserved clonotypes were used to assess repertoire richness. Generation probabilities were computed with OLGA for all TCRbeta clonotypes obtained by the gDNA method from four donors. Not all clones reach the TCRdb copy of this immuneACCESS table, which keeps in-frame sequences only. Checked studies attribute under half of the gap to unresolved V genes and leave the rest unexplained. V, J and clone size reflect that table, while D and trimming were determined from the DNA. The sample yields 2 million to 2.5 million clones; under 95% were counted once. The ten largest make up about 0.39% of the sample.

Spanning cysteine to phenylalanine, the CDR3 consists of 14 amino acids. Only CDR3 DNA remains: 42 bases, in frame from the first base. V gives up 7 bases and J gives up 1 base, and the segment between their germline ends measures 11 bases. CDR1 and CDR2 are read off the germline V gene (reference sequence) as LNHNV and YYDKDF. This chain is built from TRBV15 and TRBJ2-1, with TRBD2 as a weak D call on 5 bases. Sequenced input: naive CD4+ T cells from PBMCs. The cell subset or site label, read with the paper, signifies: CD45RA+ positively selected. The source is a man aged 18 to 35 in good health. Some clones in this sample may be carry-over from other donors' samples. DNA sequence: TGTGCCACCAACGAGGGAGCGTCCTACAATGAGCAGTTCTTC. Its amino acids are CATNEGASYNEQFF.